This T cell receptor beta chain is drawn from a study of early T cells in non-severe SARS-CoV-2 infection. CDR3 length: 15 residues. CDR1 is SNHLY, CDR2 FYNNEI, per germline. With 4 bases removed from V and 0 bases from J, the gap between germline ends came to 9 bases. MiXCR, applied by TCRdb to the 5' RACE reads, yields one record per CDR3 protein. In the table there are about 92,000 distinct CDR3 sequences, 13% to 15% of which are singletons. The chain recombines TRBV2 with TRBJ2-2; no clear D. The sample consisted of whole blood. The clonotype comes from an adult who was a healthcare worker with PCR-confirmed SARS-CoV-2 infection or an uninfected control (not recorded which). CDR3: CASSVARTNTGELFF. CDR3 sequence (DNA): TGTGCCAGCAGTGTAGCCCGGACGAACACCGGGGAGCTGTTTTTT.